The sequence of this T cell receptor (beta chain) was determined in a study of OX40 agonist ivuxolimab in advanced cancers. Describing the broader study: Ivuxolimab was an agonistic, fully human IgG2 monoclonal antibody directed against OX40 (CD134), a costimulatory receptor. Intravenous ivuxolimab was administered to patients every 2 weeks at six dose levels: 0.01, 0.1, 0.3, 1.5, 3 and 10 mg/kg. Of the 50 to 55 dose-escalation patients, hepatocellular carcinoma was present in around 20, melanoma in about 15, renal cell carcinoma in 9 and head and neck cancer in 9. In the dose-escalation cohort, around four fifths of patients were male, and the mean age was approximately 60 years, with a range of about 20 to 90. Prior anti-PD-1, anti-PD-L1 or anti-CTLA-4 therapy was permitted, and about two fifths of dose-escalation patients had received checkpoint inhibitors. Partial responses were achieved by three dose-escalation patients, of whom one had hepatocellular carcinoma and two had cutaneous melanoma. Peripheral TCRbeta sequencing aimed to test whether ivuxolimab altered TCR sequence diversity and caused clonal T-cell expansion. The paper covers the monotherapy dose-escalation part of the phase I ivuxolimab trial, which included N ≈ 57 patients. Broader findings and caveats from the paper: After ivuxolimab, more expanded clones were found on average in CD8+ T cells than in CD4+ T cells. Low levels of normalized T-cell clonal expansion were also seen in some nonresponding patients. At doses of 0.1 to 3.0 mg/kg, clonal expansion of both CD4+ and CD8+ T cells in blood was seen between baseline and week 6. In partial responders in the 0.1-3.0 mg/kg groups, normalized peripheral clonal expansion was found to be among the lowest, especially among CD8+ T cells. The antigen specificity of the clonally expanded peripheral T cells was not determined.

The CDR3 starts with the cysteine, ends with the phenylalanine, and has 16 residues. The kept DNA is CDR3 alone, 48 bases in frame from the first base. CDR1 and CDR2 were assigned from the germline V gene as SGHRS and YFSETQ. Clipping removes 4 bases from V and 4 bases from J, with 8 as the unmatched junction base count. To sequence the TCRbeta CDR3 region, genomic DNA was isolated from the sorted cells. The immunoSEQ Assay was used for sequencing of TCRbeta CDR3 regions. The source is immuneACCESS, and TCRdb retained only in-frame sequences with V and J called. Part of the clones is not carried over; for the studies checked, unresolved V genes explain less than half of this, and the remainder is unexplained. The sample profile shows around 90,000 clones; over 80% of them were found once. The top ten constitute 6.5% to 8.5% of the sample. In the case of this clone: The specificity of this receptor is unknown. Per-base quality was not reported, and no clone a single base away is much larger than it.

Patients with a history of autoimmune disease or receiving systemic immunosuppression were excluded from the trial. Peripheral blood for TCR sequencing was drawn from every dose cohort at baseline, at cycle 4 day 1 and at cycle 7 day 1. Samples came from an open-label, multicenter, first-in-human phase I dose-escalation trial of ivuxolimab. Adults with locally advanced or metastatic melanoma, renal cell carcinoma, hepatocellular carcinoma or head and neck squamous cell carcinoma were enrolled in the trial. Before TCR sequencing, CD4+ and CD8+ T cells were separately sorted from peripheral blood. This chain is built from TRBV5-1 and TRBJ2-2, with 9 bases matching TRBD2. The TCR originated in an adult with an advanced solid tumor such as melanoma, head and neck, liver or kidney cancer. The sample was CD4+ or CD8+ T cells sorted from blood, taken in a trial of the OX40 agonist ivuxolimab. The bases read TGCGCCAGCAGCCAATCAAGCGGGAGGAGCACCGGGGAGCTGTTTTTT. Its protein product is CASSQSSGRSTGELFF.